Listed below are T cell receptor beta chains from one sample, sequenced in a study of immune cell composition in non-small cell lung cancer. Profiling relied on immunoSEQ multiplex PCR, and the TCRdb table lists in-frame clones only, not all of them. Among roughly 2,900 clones listed, about 78% were seen once. Sequencing input: lung tumor tissue. These receptor sequences come from a human donor with non-small cell lung cancer. CDR3s leave out the opening cysteine and the closing phenylalanine or tryptophan. Each record gives: J gene, V gene, CDR3 protein.

TRBJ2-5	TRBV5-5	ASSLVGTGGRETQY
TRBJ1-6	TRBV4-1	ASSPEPGQSSYNSPLH
TRBJ2-3	TRBV19	ASRLSGDTQY
TRBJ2-3	TRBV6-6	ASSSPRAAYTDTQY
TRBJ1-4	TRBV18	ASSQTGKRNEKLF
TRBJ1-3	TRBV7-2	ASSLGQGAFGNTIY
TRBJ2-5	TRBV18	ASSPIPGLVETQY
TRBJ1-5	TRBV19	ASSFGRDQPQH
TRBJ1-2	TRBV15	ATSRDREGPPSSYGYT
TRBJ2-1	TRBV14	ASSYDRAYNEQF
TRBJ1-2	TRBV19	ASSDPQGQYRVGGYT
TRBJ2-1	TRBV5-4	ASSATSGGRGNEQF
TRBJ2-2	TRBV7-2	ASRLGGTGNTGELF
TRBJ1-2	TRBV6-1	ASSESGSNYGYT
TRBJ1-2	TRBV6-6	ASRILTGPLGGYT
TRBJ2-1	TRBV5-1	ASSSRQGAYNEQF
TRBJ1-1	TRBV9	ASNSRARPGGEAF
TRBJ2-3	TRBV5-1	ASSFFSPRGGTDTQY
TRBJ2-3	TRBV5-4	ASSYSGESTDTQY
TRBJ1-1	TRBV7-8	ASSLEGSGGTEAF
TRBJ1-1	TRBV5-1	ASSQGTPGGTEAF
TRBJ2-5	TRBV9	ASSVNVGGETQY
TRBJ2-7	TRBV7-8	ASSFAGMYEQY
TRBJ2-2	TRBV5-1	ASSLVGGTVNTGELF
TRBJ2-5	TRBV7-9	ASSFNSGDEETQY
TRBJ2-7	TRBV6-1	ASSTGTGKYEQY
TRBJ2-1	TRBV11-3	ASSLAGTGSYNEQF
TRBJ2-7	TRBV27	ASSYQAPYEQY
TRBJ1-4	TRBV5-6	ASSLSPNEKLF
TRBJ2-3	TRBV5-1	ASSEGGSDTQY
TRBJ2-1	TRBV9	ASSAGGSSYNEQF
TRBJ1-2	TRBV10-3	AISERQSSTANYGYT
TRBJ2-5	TRBV2	ASTRTGGLETQY
TRBJ2-7	TRBV7-9	ASRLAGGSGEQY
TRBJ2-2	TRBV19	AATYGNTGELF
TRBJ1-2	TRBV18	ASSQGASNYGYT
TRBJ2-5	TRBV29-1	SVQGDQETQY
TRBJ2-7	TRBV5-5	ASSSGLAGGSEQY
TRBJ2-2	TRBV10-2	ASSEQGAGGELF
TRBJ2-5	TRBV28	ASIRQGAETQY
TRBJ2-7	TRBV7-9	ASSLGLGTGAYEQY
TRBJ2-1	TRBV7-9	ASSLVQGSYNEQF
TRBJ1-4	TRBV19	ASSSGQAQGYHNEKLF
TRBJ2-2	TRBV5-1	ASSSGTGNTGELF
TRBJ1-1	TRBV4-3	ASSQRPTGTEAF
TRBJ2-2	TRBV4-1	ASSPIGHSNTGELF
TRBJ1-3	TRBV9	ASSVVGGGSGNTIY
TRBJ2-3	TRBV9	ASTRLVQGDTQY
TRBJ1-1	TRBV2	ASREQGANTEAF
TRBJ1-6	TRBV21-1	ASSNAGTSRPLH
TRBJ1-6	TRBV7-9	ASSLQFNYNSPLH
TRBJ2-7	TRBV30	ARSKGVESYEQY
TRBJ1-1	TRBV5-6	ASSPGHWNTEAF